This T cell receptor (beta chain) was sequenced during a study of blood T cell repertoires in COVID-19 (dated by TCRdb to the early 2020s). As for the study more broadly: Samples from collaborators originated in the United States, Italy and Spain and spanned both the acute and convalescent phases of COVID-19. The samples were drawn from the first 160 participants of the ongoing ImmuneRACE study and from more than 1,000 subjects provided by 6 global collaborators. The repertoires were made available in a free public database intended to serve as a resource for research on the immune response to SARS-CoV-2. The dataset comprised deeply sampled blood TCRbeta repertoires from subjects exposed to, actively infected with, or recovered from COVID-19. The prospective study material was composed of cDNA or gDNA derived from T cells, B-cell-depleted T cells, or PBMCs. Where available, HLA class I and class II types were taken from metadata supplied by the sample provider and were not determined by assay-based typing. The sample metadata nearly always contained a de-identified subject ID, COVID-19 status, age in years and sex. The study at large found these results: The quantity of clinical and demographic metadata differed by source and by participant and was supplied without curation.

Collaborating institutions collected whole blood in K2EDTA tubes following their own protocols. Collaborator samples were shipped for TCRbeta analysis as frozen whole blood, isolated PBMCs, or DNA extracted from either sample type. TCRbeta CDR3 regions were amplified from genomic DNA by means of the immunoSEQ Assay, a bias-controlled multiplex PCR. The published analysis was carried out like this. The number of nucleated cells in each sample was estimated from the amplification of reference gene primers within the assay. To quantify the absolute abundance of each unique TCRbeta CDR3 rearrangement, sequence reads were collapsed and filtered. For each sample, productive Simpson clonality was calculated by taking the square root of Simpson's diversity index across productive rearrangements. TCRdb carries this immuneACCESS record with in-frame sequences only. Its versions omit some clonotypes, under half of them owing to an unresolved V gene in the studies checked, with the rest unexplained. V, J and clone size reflect that table, while D and trimming were determined from the DNA. This sample lists approximately 300,000 clones; more than 70% were detected once. Of the sample, approximately 1.3% is held by the ten largest clones.

This clone was picked up one time. This clone's antigen is unknown. Within one base of it there is no much larger clone, and no base qualities were kept. According to the germline V gene, CDR1 reads LGHNT and CDR2 reads FRNRAP. From the cysteine up to the phenylalanine, the CDR3 has a length of 15 residues. Only CDR3 DNA is held: 45 bases, read in frame from base 1. V loses 2 bases, J loses 4 bases, and the germline ends lie 11 bases apart. The TCR originated in a woman aged 45-59 years with acute or convalescent COVID-19. The chain is assembled from TRBV12-5 and TRBJ2-2; D gene: possibly TRBD2, on 7 matching bases. Sequences were obtained from peripheral blood. The CDR3 reads as follows: CASGLRGGTTGELFF. The nucleotides are TGTGCTAGTGGTTTGAGGGGGGGCACCACCGGGGAGCTGTTTTTT.